A selection of T cell receptor beta chains follows, all from one sample in a study of regulatory T cells in long-lasting Graves disease. MiXCR, run by TCRdb on the multiplex PCR reads, gives a single entry per CDR3 protein. The data show some 470,000 distinct CDR3 sequences, about a fifth seen once. The sequencing used peripheral blood mononuclear cells (PBMCs), collected when the disease was refractory, from a patient treated with antithyroid drugs. Receptor source: a female donor with Graves disease. The CDR3 runs from the conserved cysteine through the conserved F or W. The D gene is left open where the match is weak. Some rows mark clone size as missing; the rest say once, few, many or name a class of expanded clone.

clone size | J gene | D gene | V gene | CDR3 protein | CDR3 DNA
many | TRBJ1-2 | TRBD1 | TRBV28 | CASSHTPTGELTF | TGTGCCAGCAGTCACACCCCAACAGGGGAACTAACCTTC
many | TRBJ2-2 | TRBD2 | TRBV13 | CASSWRDYANTGELFF | TGTGCCAGCAGCTGGCGGGACTACGCGAACACCGGGGAGCTGTTTTTT
few | TRBJ1-4 | . | TRBV20-1 | CSARDQRGLEKLFF | TGCAGTGCTAGAGATCAAAGGGGCCTGGAAAAACTGTTTTTT
many | TRBJ1-6 | . | TRBV2 | CASSQPMYQGSYNSPLHF | TGTGCCAGCAGTCAACCGATGTACCAAGGTTCCTATAATTCACCCCTCCACTTT
. | TRBJ1-2 | . | TRBV19 | CASSDPRSSYGYTF | TGTGCCAGTAGTGACCCAAGATCCAGCTATGGCTACACCTTC
many | TRBJ2-7 | . | TRBV28 | CASSLEGVRTFNEQYF | TGTGCCAGCAGTTTGGAAGGGGTCCGTACTTTTAACGAGCAGTACTTC
. | TRBJ1-5 | . | TRBV3-2 | CASSQESGTFNQPQHF | TGTGCCAGCAGCCAAGAGTCAGGGACCTTCAATCAGCCCCAGCATTTT
few | TRBJ2-1 | . | TRBV7-9 | CASSPGGGRINEQFF | TGTGCCAGCAGCCCCGGAGGGGGGCGGATCAATGAGCAGTTCTTC
many | TRBJ1-5 | . | TRBV10-3 | CAISEEMGWDSNQPQHF | TGTGCCATCAGTGAGGAGATGGGGTGGGATAGCAATCAGCCCCAGCATTTT
many | TRBJ2-5 | . | TRBV7-9 | CASSPALGGQETQYF | TGTGCCAGCAGCCCGGCCTTGGGCGGGCAAGAGACCCAGTACTTC
many | TRBJ1-4 | . | TRBV28 | CASSQVGEKEKLFF | TGTGCCAGCAGCCAGGTGGGAGAAAAGGAAAAACTGTTTTTT
many | TRBJ2-5 | TRBD1 | TRBV6-1 | CASSKGQGNQETQYF | TGTGCCAGCAGTAAGGGACAGGGGAACCAAGAGACCCAGTACTTC
. | TRBJ1-2 | . | TRBV7-2 | CASSSNRESYTF | TGTGCCAGCAGCTCGAACAGGGAGAGCTACACCTTC
few | TRBJ2-4 | . | TRBV19 | CASSIVTTLAKNIQYF | TGTGCCAGTAGTATAGTCACGACTCTAGCCAAAAACATTCAGTACTTC
. | TRBJ1-5 | . | TRBV6-2/TRBV6-3 | CASSYYPSVGFPQHF | TGTGCCAGCAGTTACTATCCATCGGTGGGTTTTCCCCAGCATTTT
many | TRBJ1-6 | . | TRBV12-3/TRBV12-4 | CASSLGTETSPLHF | TGTGCCAGCAGTTTAGGGACAGAGACTTCACCCCTCCACTTT
. | TRBJ2-1 | . | TRBV2 | CVSSDRSISYNEQFF | TGTGTCAGCAGTGACAGGTCCATCTCCTACAATGAGCAGTTCTTC
many | TRBJ2-5 | . | TRBV12-5 | CASGPGWGAETQYF | TGTGCTAGTGGTCCTGGTTGGGGGGCGGAGACCCAGTACTTC
few | TRBJ2-7 | . | TRBV7-9 | CASGEVDYEQYF | TGTGCCAGCGGAGAGGTTGACTACGAGCAGTACTTC
. | TRBJ1-2 | . | TRBV6-5 | CTSSYSSRALLYTF | TGTACCAGCAGTTACTCGAGTCGGGCCCTCTTATACACCTTC
few | TRBJ2-7 | . | TRBV7-9 | CASSLEENSYEQYF | TGTGCCAGCAGCCTAGAGGAAAACTCCTACGAGCAGTACTTC
few | TRBJ1-5 | . | TRBV29-1 | CSVVVPNQPQHF | TGCAGCGTTGTCGTCCCCAATCAGCCCCAGCATTTT
many | TRBJ2-5 | TRBD1 | TRBV11-2 | CASSLEPGGGKETQYF | TGTGCCAGCAGCTTAGAGCCAGGGGGCGGGAAAGAGACCCAGTACTTC
many | TRBJ1-5 | . | TRBV28 | CASSPPSEVQPQHF | TGTGCCAGCAGTCCCCCGTCGGAGGTTCAGCCCCAGCATTTT
many | TRBJ2-7 | TRBD2 | TRBV19 | CASSIWQGAGEQYF | TGTGCCAGTAGTATCTGGCAGGGAGCGGGAGAGCAGTACTTC
. | TRBJ2-1 | . | TRBV24-1 | CATSDRSNEQFF | TGTGCCACCAGTGATCGTTCGAATGAGCAGTTCTTC
many | TRBJ2-7 | . | TRBV28 | CASSLGWGQVAYEQYF | TGTGCCAGCAGTTTAGGCTGGGGGCAGGTGGCTTACGAGCAGTACTTC
many | TRBJ2-5 | . | TRBV3-1 | CASSQLGGETQYF | TGTGCCAGCAGCCAACTAGGCGGGGAGACCCAGTACTTC
. | TRBJ2-3 | . | TRBV24-1 | CATSDQTGLGTDTQYF | TGTGCCACCAGTGACCAAACAGGGTTGGGCACAGATACGCAGTATTTT
few | TRBJ2-2 | . | TRBV20-1 | CSAAVLGTGELFF | TGCAGTGCTGCCGTTTTAGGCACCGGGGAGCTGTTTTTT
. | TRBJ1-1 | . | TRBV4-1 | CASSQGGPSNTEAFF | TGCGCCAGCAGCCAAGGGGGCCCGTCGAACACTGAAGCTTTCTTT
few | TRBJ1-5 | . | TRBV30 | CAWSAGRNQPQHF | TGTGCCTGGAGTGCAGGGCGGAATCAGCCCCAGCATTTT
many | TRBJ2-7 | . | TRBV28 | CASSAEWAEIYYEQYF | TGTGCCAGCAGTGCCGAGTGGGCGGAGATATACTACGAGCAGTACTTC
few | TRBJ2-1 | . | TRBV5-1 | CSYNEQFF | TGCTCCTACAATGAGCAGTTCTTC
few | TRBJ2-7 | TRBD1 | TRBV10-2 | CASRDRVTYEQYF | TGCGCCAGCCGGGACAGGGTTACCTACGAGCAGTACTTC
many | TRBJ1-4 | TRBD1 | TRBV28 | CASTSSGQAREKLFF | TGTGCCAGCACCTCATCCGGACAGGCGCGTGAAAAACTGTTTTTT
. | TRBJ2-3 | TRBD1 | TRBV7-2 | CASSFFPRQGPSTDTQYF | TGTGCCAGCAGCTTCTTCCCCCGACAGGGTCCCAGCACAGATACGCAGTATTTT
few | TRBJ2-7 | TRBD2 | TRBV29-1 | CSVEGTSGVYEQYF | TGCAGCGTTGAAGGGACTAGCGGAGTCTACGAGCAGTACTTC
. | TRBJ1-5 | . | TRBV19 | CASSSSVGRDYQPQHF | TGTGCCAGTAGTAGCTCAGTTGGCAGGGACTATCAGCCCCAGCATTTT
few | TRBJ2-7 | . | TRBV24-1 | CATSDTSMAGRSEQYF | TGTGCCACCAGTGACACCTCGATGGCGGGAAGGAGCGAGCAGTACTTC
. | TRBJ2-7 | TRBD2 | TRBV29-1 | CSVPPGLVEGGYEQYF | TGCAGCGTACCTCCGGGACTAGTGGAGGGGGGGTACGAGCAGTACTTC
many | TRBJ2-3 | TRBD2 | TRBV7-2 | CASSPWTSGTDTQYF | TGTGCCAGCAGCCCCTGGACTAGCGGAACAGATACGCAGTATTTT
many | TRBJ2-7 | TRBD1 | TRBV7-9 | CASSWGQGDYEQYF | TGTGCCAGCAGTTGGGGACAGGGGGACTACGAGCAGTACTTC
. | TRBJ2-6 | TRBD1 | TRBV20-1 | CSAPTRDRLSSGANVLTF | TGCAGTGCCCCCACTCGGGACAGGCTCAGTTCTGGGGCCAACGTCCTGACTTTC
many | TRBJ1-2 | . | TRBV7-3 | CASILRGTGYGYTF | TGTGCCAGCATCCTCCGGGGGACGGGCTATGGCTACACCTTC
many | TRBJ2-7 | . | TRBV19 | CASMGDTSYEQYF | TGTGCCAGTATGGGCGATACCTCCTACGAGCAGTACTTC
many | TRBJ1-1 | . | TRBV7-9 | CASSPWTVNTEAFF | TGTGCCAGCAGCCCCTGGACGGTGAACACTGAAGCTTTCTTT
. | TRBJ2-2 | . | TRBV24-1 | CATSDFVRSTGELFF | TGTGCCACCAGTGATTTTGTAAGGAGCACCGGGGAGCTGTTTTTT
few | TRBJ2-7 | . | TRBV30 | CAWSEGMTYEQYF | TGTGCCTGGAGTGAGGGGATGACCTACGAGCAGTACTTC
few | TRBJ2-3 | . | TRBV28 | CASSLSPSHRTDTQYF | TGTGCCAGCAGTTTAAGTCCCTCACACCGCACAGATACGCAGTATTTT
many | TRBJ2-7 | TRBD1 | TRBV6-2/TRBV6-3 | CASSYFRGQGMEQYF | TGTGCCAGCAGTTACTTCAGAGGACAGGGGATGGAGCAGTACTTC
. | TRBJ2-3 | . | TRBV29-1 | CSVEDLVSGGTDTQYF | TGCAGCGTTGAAGATCTAGTAAGCGGAGGCACAGATACGCAGTATTTT
. | TRBJ1-6 | TRBD1 | TRBV6-9 | CASSWDPGGSPLHF | TGTGCCAGCAGTTGGGACCCAGGGGGATCACCCCTCCACTTT
many | TRBJ1-1 | . | TRBV6-1 | CASSEVIAEAFF | TGTGCCAGCAGTGAGGTAATCGCTGAAGCTTTCTTT
. | TRBJ2-7 | TRBD1 | TRBV7-2 | CASSLRTGDSYEQYF | TGTGCCAGCAGCCTTAGGACAGGGGACTCCTACGAGCAGTACTTC
. | TRBJ2-2 | . | TRBV12-3/TRBV12-4 | CASSHRATGELFF | TGTGCCAGCAGCCACAGGGCCACCGGGGAGCTGTTTTTT
. | TRBJ1-2 | . | TRBV4-1 | CASSERPDRDYGYTF | TGCGCCAGCAGCGAACGACCGGACAGAGACTATGGCTACACCTTC
few | TRBJ2-5 | . | TRBV29-1 | CSVGRQGLLQETQYF | TGCAGCGTTGGTCGCCAAGGACTCCTCCAAGAGACCCAGTACTTC
. | TRBJ1-5 | . | TRBV20-1 | CSARPRGGSQPQHF | TGCAGTGCTAGGCCAAGAGGTGGAAGTCAGCCCCAGCATTTT
many | TRBJ1-2 | . | TRBV2 | CASSEAFYGYTF | TGTGCCAGCAGTGAAGCCTTCTATGGCTACACCTTC